The 20 T cell receptor beta chains below all came from one sample that was sequenced in a study of response to subunit inactivated influenza vaccine. MiXCR, applied by TCRdb to the RT-PCR reads, yields one record per CDR3 protein. The sample holds more than 200,000 distinct CDR3 sequences, less than 15% seen once. This specimen was non-naive T cells sorted from PBMCs, taken approximately 15 days before vaccination. The receptors were gathered from a man in his forties or fifties who received an inactivated influenza vaccine.

The V and J genes are TRBV7-2 and TRBJ1-5, with D maybe TRBD1 (6 bases). The CDR3 consists of 13 residues. CDR1 is SGHTA and CDR2 is FQGNSA in the germline V gene. V was shortened by 6 bases and J by 6 bases, with 12 bases between the two germline ends. CDR3 protein: CASSQQGSQPQHF. The CDR3 nucleotides are TGTGCCAGCAGTCAACAGGGTTCTCAGCCCCAGCATTTT.

This clonotype showed up many times. The rearrangement links TRBV5-1 to TRBJ2-7; 12 nucleotides match TRBD2. With V trimmed by 3 bases and J by 3 bases, 13 bases remained unmatched. The germline gives CDR1 SGHRS, CDR2 YFSETQ. This CDR3 has 18 amino acids. CDR3 protein: CASSYRTSGAHPYYEQYF. The CDR3 DNA reads as TGCGCCAGCAGCTACCGGACTAGCGGGGCCCACCCCTACTACGAGCAGTACTTC.

This clonotype was counted a single time. The chain joins TRBV7-3 to TRBJ2-1; D might be TRBD2 (5 bases). The germline V and J ends were trimmed by 4 bases and 0 bases, with 10 bases remaining between them. Germline V lookup: CDR1 SGHTA, CDR2 FQGTGA. This CDR3 is 15 amino acids long. Written as DNA, the CDR3 is TGTGCCAGCAGCTCTGGACTGAGCTCCTACAATGAGCAGTTCTTC. This gives the protein CASSSGLSSYNEQFF. Full variable domain (remainder filled in from reference TRBV7-3 and TRBJ2-1): GAGVSQTPSNKVTEKGKYVELRCDPISGHTALYWYRQSLGQGPEFLIYFQGTGAADDSGLPNDRFFAVRPEGSVSTLKIQRTERGDSAVYLCASSSGLSSYNEQFFGPGTRLTVL.

At least ten counts were recorded for this clonotype. The chain carries TRBV7-8 and TRBJ1-5, with D tentatively TRBD1 (6 bases). Germline CDR1 and CDR2: SGHVS and FQNEAQ. Trimming left V 5 bases short and J 1 base short, with 18 bases between. This CDR3 contains 17 residues. The CDR3 region is CASSISGHRDSNQPQHF. The CDR3, as DNA: TGTGCCAGCAGCATCTCCGGGCACAGGGACAGCAATCAGCCCCAGCATTTT. Complete variable domain (other parts from reference TRBV7-8 and TRBJ1-5): GAGVSQSPRYKVAKRGQDVALRCDPISGHVSLFWYQQALGQGPEFLTYFQNEAQLDKSGLPSDRFFAERPEGSVSTLKIQRTQQEDSAVYLCASSISGHRDSNQPQHFGDGTRLSIL.

The rearrangement joins TRBV12-3 or TRBV12-4 to TRBJ1-4; 8 bases are shared with TRBD1. V lost 1 base, J lost 12 bases, and 25 bases stayed unmatched. The CDR3 loop spans 20 amino acids. The CDR3 DNA is TGTGCCAGCAGTTTAGATCGGGGGTTAGTGGGGACAGGCCAAGGGGAAGAACTGTTTTTT. As protein: CASSLDRGLVGTGQGEELFF.

This clonotype was seen only a few times. This chain links TRBV7-9 with TRBJ2-2, with no clear D. Germline lookup yields CDR1 SEHNR and CDR2 FQNEAQ (reference sequence). The length of the CDR3 is 13 residues. V dropped 2 bases and J dropped 7 bases, with 8 bases sitting between them. The CDR3 DNA sequence: TGTGCCAGCAGCTTACCGCCGGGCGGGGAGCTGTTTTTT. Protein sequence: CASSLPPGGELFF.

The sample holds a few counts of this clonotype. V gene TRBV2 combines with J gene TRBJ2-2, with no clear D. V gave up 6 bases and J gave up 1 base, with 9 bases separating them. Germline-derived CDR1 and CDR2 are SNHLY and FYNNEI. The CDR3 has 14 residues. CDR3 region: CASSGSENTGELFF. The CDR3 DNA reads as TGTGCCAGCAGCGGATCAGAGAACACCGGGGAGCTGTTTTTT. The complete variable domain, with remaining parts taken from reference TRBV2 and TRBJ2-2, reads EPEVTQTPSHQVTQMGQEVILRCVPISNHLYFYWYRQILGQKVEFLVSFYNNEISEKSEIFDDQFSVERPDGSNFTLKIRSTKLEDSAMYFCASSGSENTGELFFGEGSRLTVL.

This clonotype was detected a few times. The CDR3 reads CASSLGAPSSGNTIYF. CDR3 DNA sequence: TGTGCCAGCAGTTTGGGAGCCCCAAGCTCTGGAAACACCATATATTTT. The rearrangement uses TRBV12-3 or TRBV12-4 and TRBJ1-3; D remains ambiguous. V was pared by 3 bases and J by 0 bases, with 12 bases between. CDR3 length: 16 amino acids.

This clonotype was picked up a small number of times. The gene calls are TRBV9 and TRBJ2-1, with 8 bases aligning to TRBD1. J lost 4 bases, V lost 4 bases, and 7 bases had no gene match. Germline V CDR1 and CDR2: SGDLS, YYNGEE. This CDR3 is 15 amino acids long. DNA for the CDR3: TGTGCCAGCAGCTACAGGGGGATAGGGTACAATGAGCAGTTCTTC. The encoded protein is CASSYRGIGYNEQFF. The variable domain in full, with the rest retrieved from reference TRBV9 and TRBJ2-1, is DSGVTQTPKHLITATGQRVTLRCSPRSGDLSVYWYQQSLDQGLQFLIQYYNGEERAKGNILERFSAQQFPDLHSELNLSSLELGDSALYFCASSYRGIGYNEQFFGPGTRLTVL.

A word on this clonotype: A clone one base away is much larger, so this may be a read error. V usage is TRBV5-1 and J usage is TRBJ2-1; either TRBD1 or TRBD2 may supply D (5 bases each). Near its end, the DNA agrees better with TRBJ2-7, so the J call may be wrong. The CDR3 extends over 11 amino acids. CDR1 SGHRS and CDR2 YFSETQ come from the germline V gene. The CDR3 loop reads CASREDTEQYF. In DNA, the CDR3 is TGCGCCAGCAGGGAGGACACTGAGCAGTACTTC.

This clonotype was counted ten times or more. This sequence joins TRBV4-3 and TRBJ2-1; 11 nucleotides agree with TRBD2. CDR3 length equals 18 residues. J was trimmed by 4 bases and V by 3 bases; bases with no gene match: 11. CDR1 and CDR2 (germline): LGHNA, YSLEER. For the CDR3, the DNA is TGCGCCAGCAGCCAGGTCCTAGCGGGGGGATCCTTATACAATGAGCAGTTCTTC. Its translation: CASSQVLAGGSLYNEQFF.

This clonotype was seen more than once but under ten times. This chain links TRBV29-1 with TRBJ2-1; D not resolved. CDR3 length: 11 amino acids. The V gene's germline CDR1 is SQVTM and CDR2 ANQGSEA. V gave up 4 bases and J gave up 3 bases, with 4 bases separating them. The CDR3 is CSVVRYNEQFF. The DNA of the CDR3 is TGCAGCGTTGTACGCTACAATGAGCAGTTCTTC.

This chain links TRBV9 with TRBJ2-5, with TRBD1 matching over 8 bases. The CDR3 covers 16 residues. The ends lost 3 bases at V and 5 bases at J; junction bases unmatched: 12. Germline CDR1 is SGDLS and CDR2 is YYNGEE. CDR3 DNA: TGTGCCAGCAGCGCAAACGACAGGGGCCGAGGGGAGACCCAGTACTTC. Its translation: CASSANDRGRGETQYF. The full variable domain, in which reference TRBV9 and TRBJ2-5 provide the parts outside the CDR3, is DSGVTQTPKHLITATGQRVTLRCSPRSGDLSVYWYQQSLDQGLQFLIQYYNGEERAKGNILERFSAQQFPDLHSELNLSSLELGDSALYFCASSANDRGRGETQYFGPGTRLLVL.

This chain joins TRBV6-2 or TRBV6-3 and TRBJ2-1; no clear D gene. Trimming shortened V by 6 bases and J by 1 base, and 7 bases separated the two germline ends. This CDR3 spans 13 amino acids. The V gene's germline CDR1 is MNHEY and CDR2 SVGEGT. The CDR3 reads CASSHNSYNEQFF. CDR3 nucleotide sequence: TGTGCCAGCAGCCACAATTCCTACAATGAGCAGTTCTTC.

Concerning this clonotype: This CDR3 fails to terminate in the conserved phenylalanine or tryptophan, so it likely reflects a read error. The chain employs TRBV18 and TRBJ2-5, with 8 bases that match TRBD1. The CDR3 runs to 16 residues. Losses at the gene ends were 2 bases for V and 4 bases for J; bases not matched to a gene: 9. Germline V gene sequence: CDR1 KGHSH, CDR2 LQKENI. CDR3: CASSPMRQGLGETQYS. DNA for the CDR3: TGTGCCAGCTCACCAATGAGACAGGGGTTAGGAGAGACCCAGTACTCC.

A few counts support this clonotype. The CDR3 loop is CASSAGRASAEAFF. The CDR3 coding sequence is TGTGCCAGCAGCGCCGGCCGTGCTTCGGCTGAAGCTTTCTTT. V is TRBV12-3 or TRBV12-4 and J is TRBJ1-1; D unclear. CDR3 length: 14 residues. The V and J ends lost 6 bases and 6 bases respectively, with 17 bases between them.

The table lists this clonotype with a few counts. CDR3 in DNA: TGTGCCAGCAGCCTACAGGGTTTTAGCAACGAGCAGTACTTC. As protein: CASSLQGFSNEQYF. The chain combines TRBV3-1 with TRBJ2-7, with D possibly being TRBD1 (6 bases). The V end lost 4 bases, the J end lost 5 bases, and 15 bases lay between the germline ends. The CDR3 has 14 amino acids. The germline gives CDR1 LGHDT, CDR2 YNNKEL (reference sequence).

The chain has TRBV5-4 and TRBJ2-1; D might be TRBD1 or TRBD2, each matching 6 bases. Trimming removed 4 bases from V and 4 bases from J, with 18 bases in between. This CDR3 is 16 amino acids long. CDR1 SGHNT and CDR2 YYREEE come from the germline V gene (reference sequence). The CDR3 protein is CASSSSKRGTYNEQFF. The CDR3 DNA follows: TGTGCCAGCAGCAGCTCCAAACGGGGGACATACAATGAGCAGTTCTTC.

V is TRBV12-3 or TRBV12-4 and J is TRBJ1-2; 9 positions match TRBD1. The CDR3 runs to 14 residues. The trim removed 6 bases at V and 7 bases at J, leaving 9 bases unmatched. The CDR3 DNA sequence: TGTGCCAGCAGCCAACATGACAGGGGGATTGGCTACACCTTC. Translation: CASSQHDRGIGYTF.

The chain uses TRBV11-2 and TRBJ2-7; 8 bases are a match to TRBD2. From germline, CDR1 is SGHAT and CDR2 FQNNGV. Trimming took 5 bases from V and 6 from J; bases not matched to a gene: 6. This CDR3 is built from 13 residues. DNA for the CDR3: TGTGCCAGCAGCCCTGGACTAGCCCGCGAGCAGTACTTC. Amino acids: CASSPGLAREQYF.